This TCR beta chain was documented in a study of cytomegalovirus exposure and HLA in healthy donors. The CDR3 loop spans 16 amino acids. The V gene's germline CDR1 is SGHTS and CDR2 YDEGEE. Trimming cost V 3 bases and J 4 bases; bases outside gene matches: 11. PCR primers comprised 60 Vbeta and 13 Jbeta primers. Clones were read by immunoSEQ multiplex PCR, and TCRdb kept only the in-frame ones, dropping some. The sample has about 150,000 clones; 74% are singletons. This rearrangement joins TRBV5-8 to TRBJ2-7; TRBD1 matches at 9 bases. This TCR derives from a man aged 30-40 years in good health and CMV-seronegative. Sequenced input: PBMCs. CDR3 nucleotide sequence: TGTGCCAGCAGCTCGACAGGGGGTCCAGACGGTTACGAGCAGTACTTC. Residues: CASSSTGGPDGYEQYF.